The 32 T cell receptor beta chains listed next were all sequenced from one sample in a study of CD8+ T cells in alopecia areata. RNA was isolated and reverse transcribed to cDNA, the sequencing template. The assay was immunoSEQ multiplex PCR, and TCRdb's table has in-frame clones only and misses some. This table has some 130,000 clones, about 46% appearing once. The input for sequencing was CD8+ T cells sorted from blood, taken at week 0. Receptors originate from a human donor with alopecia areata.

DNA of the CDR3: TGTGCCACCAGCAGTTTCGAAGAGACCCAGTACTTC. Translating gives CATSSFEETQYF. The genes are TRBV15 and TRBJ2-5; D is unresolved. Germline CDR1 LNHNV, CDR2 YYDKDF (reference sequence). Trimming took 3 bases from V and 3 from J, leaving 5 bases between them. The length of the CDR3 is 12 residues.

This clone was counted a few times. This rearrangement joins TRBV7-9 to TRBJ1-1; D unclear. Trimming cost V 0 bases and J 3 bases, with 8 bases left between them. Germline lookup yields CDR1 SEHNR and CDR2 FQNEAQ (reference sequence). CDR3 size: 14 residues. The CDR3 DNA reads TGTGCCAGCAGCTTAGCGGAGGGTGACACTGAAGCTTTCTTT. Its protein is CASSLAEGDTEAFF.

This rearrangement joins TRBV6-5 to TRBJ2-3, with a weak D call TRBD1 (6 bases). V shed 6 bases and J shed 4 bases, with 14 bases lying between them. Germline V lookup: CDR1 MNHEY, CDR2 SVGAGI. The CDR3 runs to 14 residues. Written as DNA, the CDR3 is TGTGCCAGCAGCAAAATAGGGGGTGCAGATACGCAGTATTTT. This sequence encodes CASSKIGGADTQYF.

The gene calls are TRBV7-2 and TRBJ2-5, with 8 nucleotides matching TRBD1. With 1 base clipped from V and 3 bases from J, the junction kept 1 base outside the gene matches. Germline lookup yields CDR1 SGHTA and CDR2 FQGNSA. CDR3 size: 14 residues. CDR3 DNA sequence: TGTGCCAGCAGCTTAGAGGGACAGGAAGAGACCCAGTACTTC. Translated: CASSLEGQEETQYF.

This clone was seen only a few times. The CDR3 reads CASSPSVGPRDQPQHF. The CDR3 nucleotides read TGTGCCAGCAGTCCCTCGGTTGGGCCGCGGGATCAGCCCCAGCATTTT. The chain carries TRBV27 and TRBJ1-5; no clear D gene. Germline V gives CDR1 MNHEY, CDR2 SMNVEV (reference sequence). The CDR3 totals 16 residues. V shed 5 bases and J shed 5 bases, with 19 bases lying between them.

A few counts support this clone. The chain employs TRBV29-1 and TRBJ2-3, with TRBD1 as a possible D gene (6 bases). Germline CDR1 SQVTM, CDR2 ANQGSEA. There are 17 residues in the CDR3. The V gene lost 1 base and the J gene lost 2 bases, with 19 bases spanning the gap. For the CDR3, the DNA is TGCAGCGTTGAAGGCACCCAAGCCAGGGGTGACACAGATACGCAGTATTTT. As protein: CSVEGTQARGDTDTQYF.

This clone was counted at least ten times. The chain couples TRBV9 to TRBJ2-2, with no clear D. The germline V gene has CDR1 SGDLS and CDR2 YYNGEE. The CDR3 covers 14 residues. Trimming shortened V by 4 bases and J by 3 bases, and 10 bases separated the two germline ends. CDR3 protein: CASSPNSHTGELFF. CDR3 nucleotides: TGTGCCAGCAGCCCGAACAGTCACACCGGGGAGCTGTTTTTT.

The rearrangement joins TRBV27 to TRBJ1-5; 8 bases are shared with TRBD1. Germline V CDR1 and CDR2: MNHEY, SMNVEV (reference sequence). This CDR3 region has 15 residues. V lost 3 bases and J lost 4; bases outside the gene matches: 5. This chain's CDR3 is CASSLGQALNQPQHF. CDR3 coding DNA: TGTGCCAGCAGTTTGGGACAGGCGTTAAATCAGCCCCAGCATTTT.

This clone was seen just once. The CDR3 DNA is TGTGCCAGCAGGCATAGCGGGGGGCAAGAGACCCAGTACTTC. It is translated as CASRHSGGQETQYF. This chain uses TRBV11-2 with TRBJ2-5; 10 nucleotides match TRBD2. The junction had 3 bases not matched to a gene; V was cut back by 6 bases and J by 2 bases. The germline V gene has CDR1 SGHAT and CDR2 FQNNGV. The CDR3 covers 14 residues.

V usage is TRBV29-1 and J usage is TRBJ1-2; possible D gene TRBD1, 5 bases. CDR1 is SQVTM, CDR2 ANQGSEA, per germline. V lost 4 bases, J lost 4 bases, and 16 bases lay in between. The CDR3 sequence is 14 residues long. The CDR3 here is CSVGVGDGGYGYTF. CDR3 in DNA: TGCAGCGTTGGAGTAGGGGATGGAGGCTATGGCTACACCTTC.

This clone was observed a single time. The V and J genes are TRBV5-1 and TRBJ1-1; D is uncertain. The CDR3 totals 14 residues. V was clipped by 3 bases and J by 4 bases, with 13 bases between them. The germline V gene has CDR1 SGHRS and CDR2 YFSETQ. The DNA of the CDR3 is TGCGCCAGCAGCTCAACCCTTGAGCGCACTGAAGCTTTCTTT. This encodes CASSSTLERTEAFF. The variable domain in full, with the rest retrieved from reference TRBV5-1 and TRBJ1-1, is KAGVTQTPRYLIKTRGQQVTLSCSPISGHRSVSWYQQTPGQGLQFLFEYFSETQRNKGNFPGRFSGRQFSNSRSEMNVSTLELGDSALYLCASSSTLERTEAFFGQGTRLTVV.

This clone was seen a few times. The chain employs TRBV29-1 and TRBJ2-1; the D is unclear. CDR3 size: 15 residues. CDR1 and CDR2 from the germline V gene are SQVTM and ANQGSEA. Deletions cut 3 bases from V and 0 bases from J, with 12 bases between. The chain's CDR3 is CSVESQKSSYNEQFF. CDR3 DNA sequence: TGCAGCGTTGAGTCCCAGAAAAGCTCCTACAATGAGCAGTTCTTC.

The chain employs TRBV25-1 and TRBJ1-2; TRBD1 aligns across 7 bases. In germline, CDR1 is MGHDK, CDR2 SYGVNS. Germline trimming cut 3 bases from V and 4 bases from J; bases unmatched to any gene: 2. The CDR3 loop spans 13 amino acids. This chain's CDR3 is CASSEGQFYGYTF. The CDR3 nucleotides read TGTGCCAGCAGTGAGGGACAGTTCTATGGCTACACCTTC.

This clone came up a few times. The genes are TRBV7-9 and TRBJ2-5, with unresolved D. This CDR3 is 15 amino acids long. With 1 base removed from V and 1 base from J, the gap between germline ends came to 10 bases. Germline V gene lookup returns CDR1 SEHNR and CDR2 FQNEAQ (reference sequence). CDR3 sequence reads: CASSLVKGSQETQYF. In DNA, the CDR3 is TGTGCCAGCAGCTTAGTCAAGGGTAGCCAAGAGACCCAGTACTTC.

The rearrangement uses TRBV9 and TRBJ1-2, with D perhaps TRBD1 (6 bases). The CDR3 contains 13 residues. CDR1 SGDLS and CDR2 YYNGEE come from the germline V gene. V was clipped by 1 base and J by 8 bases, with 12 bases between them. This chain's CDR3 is CASSVYGGRGYTF. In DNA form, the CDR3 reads TGTGCCAGCAGCGTATACGGGGGGCGAGGCTACACCTTC.

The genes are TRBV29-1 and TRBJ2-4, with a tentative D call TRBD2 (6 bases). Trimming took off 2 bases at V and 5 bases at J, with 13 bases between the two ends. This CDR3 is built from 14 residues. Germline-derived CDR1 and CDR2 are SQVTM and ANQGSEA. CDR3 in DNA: TGCAGCGTTGAATTGGGACTGACAGAAAACATTCAGTACTTC. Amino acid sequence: CSVELGLTENIQYF. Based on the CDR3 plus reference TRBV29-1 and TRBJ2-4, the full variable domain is SAVISQKPSRDICQRGTSLTIQCQVDSQVTMMFWYRQQPGQSLTLIATANQGSEATYESGFVIDKFPISRPNLTFSTLTVSNMSPEDSSIYLCSVELGLTENIQYFGAGTRLSVL.

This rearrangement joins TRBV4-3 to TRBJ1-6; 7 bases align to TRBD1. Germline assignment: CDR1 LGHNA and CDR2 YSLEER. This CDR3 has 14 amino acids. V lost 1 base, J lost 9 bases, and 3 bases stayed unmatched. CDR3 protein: CASSQGDSFSPLHF. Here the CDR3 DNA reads TGCGCCAGCAGCCAAGGGGACAGTTTTTCACCCCTCCACTTT.

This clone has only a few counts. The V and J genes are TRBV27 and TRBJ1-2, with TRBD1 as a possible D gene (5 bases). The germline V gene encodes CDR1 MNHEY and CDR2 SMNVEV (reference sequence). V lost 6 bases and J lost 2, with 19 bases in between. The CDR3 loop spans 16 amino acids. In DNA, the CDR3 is TGTGCCAGCAGCACGATGAGGGGCCGACCAAACTATGGCTACACCTTC. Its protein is CASSTMRGRPNYGYTF.

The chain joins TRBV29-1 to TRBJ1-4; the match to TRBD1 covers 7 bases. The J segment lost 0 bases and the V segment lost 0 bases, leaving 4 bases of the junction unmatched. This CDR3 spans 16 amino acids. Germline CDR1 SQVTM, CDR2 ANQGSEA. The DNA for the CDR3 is TGCAGCGTTGAAGATCGGGGGACAGCAACTAATGAAAAACTGTTTTTT. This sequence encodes CSVEDRGTATNEKLFF.

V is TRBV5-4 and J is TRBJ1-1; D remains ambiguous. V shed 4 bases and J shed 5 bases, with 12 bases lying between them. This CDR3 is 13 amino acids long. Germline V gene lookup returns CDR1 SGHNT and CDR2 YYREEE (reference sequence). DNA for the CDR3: TGTGCCAGCAGCCACCGGGAAAGTACTGAAGCTTTCTTT. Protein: CASSHRESTEAFF.

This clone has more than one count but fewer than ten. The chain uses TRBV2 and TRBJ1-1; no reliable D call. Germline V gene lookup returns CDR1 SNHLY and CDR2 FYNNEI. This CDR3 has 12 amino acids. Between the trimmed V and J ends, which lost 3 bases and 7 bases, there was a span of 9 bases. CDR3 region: CASSEWLSEAFF. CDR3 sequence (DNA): TGTGCCAGCAGTGAGTGGTTGAGTGAAGCTTTCTTT.

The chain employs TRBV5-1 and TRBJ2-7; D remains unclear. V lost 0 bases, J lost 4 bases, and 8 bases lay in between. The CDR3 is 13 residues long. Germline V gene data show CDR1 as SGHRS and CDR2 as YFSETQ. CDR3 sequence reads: CASSLGSGYEQYF. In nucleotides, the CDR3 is TGCGCCAGCAGCTTGGGTTCAGGTTACGAGCAGTACTTC.

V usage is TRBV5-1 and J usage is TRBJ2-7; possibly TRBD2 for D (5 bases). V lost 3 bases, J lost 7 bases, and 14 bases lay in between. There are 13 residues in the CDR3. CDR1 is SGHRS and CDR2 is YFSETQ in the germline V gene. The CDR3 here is CASSYDITGEQYF. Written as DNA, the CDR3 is TGCGCCAGCAGCTACGACATCACGGGGGAGCAGTACTTC.

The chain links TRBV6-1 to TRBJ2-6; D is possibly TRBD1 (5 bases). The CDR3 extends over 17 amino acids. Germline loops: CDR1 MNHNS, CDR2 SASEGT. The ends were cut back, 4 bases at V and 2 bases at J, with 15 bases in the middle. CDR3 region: CASSVHRLEPGANVLTF. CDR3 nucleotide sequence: TGTGCCAGCAGTGTCCACAGGCTTGAACCTGGGGCCAACGTCCTGACTTTC.

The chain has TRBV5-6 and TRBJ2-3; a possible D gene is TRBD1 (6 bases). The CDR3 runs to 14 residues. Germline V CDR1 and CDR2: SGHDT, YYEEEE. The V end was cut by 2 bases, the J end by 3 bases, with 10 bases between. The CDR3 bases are TGTGCCAGCAGCTTCGACAGGAGTACAGATACGCAGTATTTT. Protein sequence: CASSFDRSTDTQYF.

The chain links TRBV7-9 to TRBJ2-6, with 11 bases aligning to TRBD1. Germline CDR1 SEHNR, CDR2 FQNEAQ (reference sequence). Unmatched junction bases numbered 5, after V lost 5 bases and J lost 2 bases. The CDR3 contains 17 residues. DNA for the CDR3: TGTGCCAGCAGCGGACCGGGACAGGGGGCTGGGGCCAACGTCCTGACTTTC. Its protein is CASSGPGQGAGANVLTF.

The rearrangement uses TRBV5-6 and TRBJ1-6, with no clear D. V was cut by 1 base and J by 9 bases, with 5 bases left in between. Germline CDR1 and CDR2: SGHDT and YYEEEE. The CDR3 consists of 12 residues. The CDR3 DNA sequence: TGTGCCAGCAGCTTGTCTGGTTCACCCCTCCACTTT. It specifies CASSLSGSPLHF.

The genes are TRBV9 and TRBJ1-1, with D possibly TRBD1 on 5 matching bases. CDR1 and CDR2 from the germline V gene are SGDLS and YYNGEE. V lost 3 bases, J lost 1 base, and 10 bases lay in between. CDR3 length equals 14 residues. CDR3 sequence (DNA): TGTGCCAGCAGCGCCGGGACGGCGAACACTGAAGCTTTCTTT. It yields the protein CASSAGTANTEAFF.

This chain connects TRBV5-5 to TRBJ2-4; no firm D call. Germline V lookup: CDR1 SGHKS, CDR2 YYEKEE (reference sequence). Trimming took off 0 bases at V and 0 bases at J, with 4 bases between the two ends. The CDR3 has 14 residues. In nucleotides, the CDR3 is TGTGCCAGCAGCTTGGTAGGAGCCAAAAACATTCAGTACTTC. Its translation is CASSLVGAKNIQYF. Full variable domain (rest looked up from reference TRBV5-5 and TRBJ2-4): DAGVTQSPTHLIKTRGQQVTLRCSPISGHKSVSWYQQVLGQGPQFIFQYYEKEERGRGNFPDRFSARQFPNYSSELNVNALLLGDSALYLCASSLVGAKNIQYFGAGTRLSVL.

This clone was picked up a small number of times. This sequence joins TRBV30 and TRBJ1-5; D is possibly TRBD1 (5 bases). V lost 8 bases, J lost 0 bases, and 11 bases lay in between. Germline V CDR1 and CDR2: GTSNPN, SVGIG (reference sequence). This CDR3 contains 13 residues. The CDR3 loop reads CAGARDSNQPQHF. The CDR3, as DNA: TGTGCCGGAGCCAGGGATAGCAATCAGCCCCAGCATTTT.

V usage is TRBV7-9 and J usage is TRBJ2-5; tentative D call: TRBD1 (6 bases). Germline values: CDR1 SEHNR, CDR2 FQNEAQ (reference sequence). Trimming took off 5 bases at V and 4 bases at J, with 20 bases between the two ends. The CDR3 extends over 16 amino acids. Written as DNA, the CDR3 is TGTGCCAGCAGCCTCCTCCCCGTACAGGGTCGAGAGACCCAGTACTTC. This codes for CASSLLPVQGRETQYF.

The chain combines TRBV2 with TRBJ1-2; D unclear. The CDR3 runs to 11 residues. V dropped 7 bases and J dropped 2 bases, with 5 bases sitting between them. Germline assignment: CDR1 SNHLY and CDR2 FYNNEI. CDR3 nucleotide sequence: TGTGCCAGCAATGGAAACTATGGCTACACCTTC. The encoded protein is CASNGNYGYTF.